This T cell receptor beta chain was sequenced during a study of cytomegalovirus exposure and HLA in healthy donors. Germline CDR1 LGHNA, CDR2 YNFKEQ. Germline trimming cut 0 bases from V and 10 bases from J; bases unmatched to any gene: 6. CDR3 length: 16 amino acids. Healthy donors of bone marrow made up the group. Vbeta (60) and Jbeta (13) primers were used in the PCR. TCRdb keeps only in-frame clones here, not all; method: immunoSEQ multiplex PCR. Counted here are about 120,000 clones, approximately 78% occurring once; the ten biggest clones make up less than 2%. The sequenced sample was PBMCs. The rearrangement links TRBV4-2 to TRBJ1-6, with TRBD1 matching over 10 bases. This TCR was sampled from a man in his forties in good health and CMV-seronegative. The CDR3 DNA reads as TGTGCCAGCAGCCAAGAGGGGACAGGGGTAGGGTCACCCCTCCACTTT. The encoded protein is CASSQEGTGVGSPLHF.